The present T cell receptor beta chain was sequenced within a study of OX40 agonist ivuxolimab in advanced cancers. With regard to the full study: The costimulatory receptor OX40 (CD134) was targeted by ivuxolimab, a fully human IgG2 agonistic monoclonal antibody. Intravenous ivuxolimab was administered to patients every 2 weeks at six dose levels: 0.01, 0.1, 0.3, 1.5, 3 and 10 mg/kg. Of the approximately 50 dose-escalation patients, hepatocellular carcinoma was present in 19, melanoma in approximately 15, renal cell carcinoma in 9 and head and neck cancer in 9. The dose-escalation cohort was around 83% male with a mean age of approximately 60 years, ranging from 23 to 79. Prior anti-PD-1, anti-PD-L1 or anti-CTLA-4 therapy was permitted, and checkpoint inhibitors had been received by around 39% of dose-escalation patients. Three dose-escalation patients achieved partial responses, one with hepatocellular carcinoma and two with cutaneous melanoma. The purpose of peripheral TCRbeta sequencing was to test whether ivuxolimab changed TCR sequence diversity and led to clonal T-cell expansion. The monotherapy dose-escalation portion (N = 52 patients) of the phase I ivuxolimab trial is reported in the paper. Results the study describes overall, beyond this receptor: Low levels of normalized T-cell clonal expansion were also seen in some patients who did not respond. On average, CD8+ T cells showed more expanded clones than CD4+ T cells after ivuxolimab. In the 0.1-3.0 mg/kg groups, partial responders had among the lowest normalized peripheral clonal expansion, particularly in CD8+ T cells. At doses from 0.1 to 3.0 mg/kg, clonal expansion was seen in both CD4+ and CD8+ blood T cells between baseline and week 6. Which antigens the clonally expanded peripheral T cells were specific for was not determined.

For sequencing of the TCRbeta CDR3 region, genomic DNA was extracted from the sorted cells. TCRbeta CDR3 regions were sequenced using the immunoSEQ Assay. Imported from immuneACCESS, the table was reduced by TCRdb to in-frame sequences with V and J called. These copies leave out some clones; in studies compared against another copy, an unresolved V gene accounts for under half, and the cause of the remainder is not known. The sample profile shows under 45,000 clones; roughly 80% of them were found once. Roughly 9.8% of the sample belongs to the ten largest clones. As regards this clone: Which antigen it targets is not known. No clone much larger than this one lies a single base away; base qualities are absent.

The germline V gene provides CDR1 MNHEY and CDR2 SVGAGI. The CDR3 numbers 13 residues from cysteine through phenylalanine. Only the CDR3 DNA stays, 39 bases, in frame from base 1. V and J are truncated by 6 bases and 2 bases respectively, leaving an intervening sequence of 10 bases. Patients with autoimmune disease history or receiving systemic immunosuppression were excluded from the trial. Peripheral blood for TCR sequencing was collected from all dose cohorts at baseline, on cycle 4 day 1, and on cycle 7 day 1. Samples were obtained from an open-label, multicenter, first-in-human phase I dose-escalation trial of ivuxolimab. The trial enrolled adults with locally advanced or metastatic head and neck squamous cell, hepatocellular, melanoma or renal cell carcinoma. CD4+ and CD8+ T cells were sorted separately from peripheral blood before TCR sequencing.

The specimen was CD4+ or CD8+ T cells sorted from blood, collected in a trial of the OX40 agonist ivuxolimab. The chain joins TRBV6-5 to TRBJ1-1, and the D gene may be TRBD1, 6 bases matching. This sequence originates from an adult with an advanced solid tumor such as melanoma, head and neck, liver or kidney cancer. The DNA sequence is as follows: TGTGCCAGCAGAACAGGGCCCAACACTGAAGCTTTCTTT. Translated, this is CASRTGPNTEAFF.